One sample yielded the 15 T cell receptor beta chains listed below, sequenced in a study of response to subunit inactivated influenza vaccine (dated by TCRdb to the late 2010s). Preparation of the library involved RT-PCR. Sequencing used an Illumina HiSeq 2500. TCRdb handled the public reads itself, with Q25 trimming in fastp and clone calling in MiXCR, and kept productive beta chains. Each record represents a unique CDR3 protein, reported with the most common genes and DNA among its rows. The sample table lists 800,000 or so distinct CDR3 sequences, over 20% of them with a count of one. About 9.4% of the sample goes to the ten largest clones. The material sequenced was PBMCs from blood, taken about 5 days after vaccination. The receptors were sampled from a middle-aged man who received an inactivated influenza vaccine. Donor details come from another sample of the same person, matched by shared clones.

This clonotype has a handful of counts. The V call is TRBV6-5, the J call TRBJ1-1; D is uncertain. Trimming left V 1 base short and J 5 bases short, with 11 bases between. Germline-derived CDR1 and CDR2 are MNHEY and SVGAGI. The CDR3 has 14 residues. DNA for the CDR3: TGTGCCAGCAGTTACTTACCAACGGGGACTGAAGCTTTCTTT. Its protein is CASSYLPTGTEAFF.

This clonotype has at least ten counts. The chain couples TRBV20-1 to TRBJ2-4; 11 bases agree with TRBD1. J lost 8 bases, V lost 6 bases, and 3 bases had no gene match. The germline V gene has CDR1 DFQATT and CDR2 SNEGSKA (reference sequence). This CDR3 comprises 12 residues. For the CDR3, the DNA is TGCAGTGCAGGACAGGGGGCCTACATTCAGTACTTC. It codes for CSAGQGAYIQYF.

The chain joins TRBV20-1 to TRBJ2-7; 7 nucleotides match TRBD2. Looked up from germline, CDR1 is DFQATT and CDR2 is SNEGSKA (reference sequence). The CDR3 consists of 12 residues. Germline trimming cut 5 bases from V and 2 bases from J; bases unmatched to any gene: 3. The DNA of the CDR3 is TGCAGTGCTCAGCGGGATCCCTACGAGCAGTACTTC. It yields the protein CSAQRDPYEQYF.

At least ten counts were recorded for this clonotype. The chain employs TRBV7-9 and TRBJ2-1, with a weak D call TRBD2 (6 bases). Germline assignment: CDR1 SEHNR and CDR2 FQNEAQ (reference sequence). Deletions cut 4 bases from V and 5 bases from J, with 15 bases between. The CDR3 spans 15 residues. The CDR3 loop is CASSSRASDDNEQFF. The CDR3 nucleotides are TGTGCCAGCAGCTCGAGGGCTAGCGACGACAATGAGCAGTTCTTC.

The J gene is TRBJ2-5, the V gene TRBV18; D assignment may be TRBD1 or TRBD2 (5 bases each). In germline, CDR1 is KGHSH, CDR2 LQKENI. There are 15 residues in the CDR3. Trimming cost V 3 bases and J 5 bases, with 16 bases left between them. CDR3 amino acids: CASSPGLWGSETQYF. CDR3 in DNA: TGTGCCAGCTCACCGGGTTTGTGGGGGAGCGAGACCCAGTACTTC.

The rearrangement joins TRBV20-1 to TRBJ2-3; D perhaps matches TRBD1 (9 bases). V was shortened by 5 bases and J by 4 bases, with 31 bases between the two germline ends. Germline CDR1 is DFQATT and CDR2 is SNEGSKA (reference sequence). This CDR3 has 19 residues. The CDR3 region is CSAYPGDRVDGRAPDTQYF. Here the CDR3 DNA reads TGCAGTGCTTATCCGGGGGACAGGGTAGACGGGAGGGCACCAGATACGCAGTATTTT.

Only a few counts were recorded for this clonotype. This chain links TRBV27 with TRBJ2-3, with 8 bases aligning to TRBD2. CDR1 MNHEY and CDR2 SMNVEV come from the germline V gene (reference sequence). The CDR3 is 16 amino acids. V lost 1 base and J lost 1; bases outside the gene matches: 4. CDR3 sequence reads: CASSLLGRGGTDTQYF. The CDR3 coding sequence is TGTGCCAGCAGTTTATTGGGGCGGGGGGGCACAGATACGCAGTATTTT.

V gene TRBV11-1 combines with J gene TRBJ2-2, with 13 bases matching TRBD2. The germline gives CDR1 SGHAT, CDR2 FQDESV (reference sequence). Trimming took 5 bases from V and 0 from J; bases not matched to a gene: 6. The CDR3 has 18 residues. This chain's CDR3 is CASSPRTSGGPNTGELFF. The CDR3 DNA sequence: TGTGCCAGCAGCCCGCGGACTAGCGGGGGTCCGAACACCGGGGAGCTGTTTTTT.

This clonotype was picked up many times. The V gene is TRBV12-3 or TRBV12-4, the J gene TRBJ2-3, with 9 bases identical to TRBD2. Trimming removed 6 bases from V and 3 bases from J; junction bases left unmatched: 7. The CDR3 has 15 residues. This CDR3 reads CASSLRGGGTDTQYF. In DNA form, the CDR3 reads TGTGCCAGCAGCTTGCGGGGGGGCGGGACAGATACGCAGTATTTT.

The chain couples TRBV28 to TRBJ2-2, with TRBD2 identical over 12 bases. The CDR3 has 17 residues. The V segment lost 1 base and the J segment 7 bases; nucleotides outside the gene matches: 7. CDR1 and CDR2 from the germline V gene are MDHEN and SYDVKM. This chain's CDR3 is CASSLSWTSGKVGELFF. The CDR3 nucleotides read TGTGCCAGCAGTTTATCCTGGACTAGCGGGAAGGTCGGGGAGCTGTTTTTT.

This clonotype has more than one count but fewer than ten. V gene TRBV6-1 combines with J gene TRBJ1-6, with D possibly matching TRBD1 (6 bases). Trimming shortened V by 7 bases and J by 4 bases, and 23 bases separated the two germline ends. The germline V gene encodes CDR1 MNHNS and CDR2 SASEGT. The CDR3 length is 18 residues. CDR3: CASTMGAIGDHYNSPLHF. CDR3 bases: TGTGCCAGCACTATGGGGGCTATAGGGGACCATTATAATTCACCCCTCCACTTT.

The chain is built from TRBV5-5 and TRBJ2-1; no firm D call. Germline loops: CDR1 SGHKS, CDR2 YYEKEE (reference sequence). The CDR3 covers 16 residues. V was trimmed by 2 bases and J by 0 bases, leaving 12 bases between them. CDR3 protein: CASSLSELISYNEQFF. CDR3 in DNA: TGTGCCAGCAGCTTATCAGAGCTCATCTCCTACAATGAGCAGTTCTTC.

The chain employs TRBV6-1 and TRBJ2-4, with TRBD1 matching over 8 bases. The CDR3 is made up of 14 amino acids. Germline trimming cut 6 bases from V and 7 bases from J; bases unmatched to any gene: 8. Germline CDR1 and CDR2: MNHNS and SASEGT. The CDR3 is CASSSDRVSNIQYF. The CDR3 DNA reads as TGTGCCAGCAGCTCGGACAGGGTTTCGAACATTCAGTACTTC.

This clonotype was recorded a few times. V usage is TRBV6-5 and J usage is TRBJ2-7; 10 nucleotides agree with TRBD2. Trimming cost V 1 base and J 0 bases; bases outside gene matches: 12. Per the germline V gene, CDR1 is MNHEY and CDR2 is SVGAGI. This CDR3 is built from 19 residues. Written as DNA, the CDR3 is TGTGCCAGCAGTTACTATTATGGGACTAGCGTATCCAGCTCCTACGAGCAGTACTTC. Its translation: CASSYYYGTSVSSSYEQYF.

V and J are TRBV7-2 and TRBJ2-3, with TRBD2 matching over 7 bases. Per germline, CDR1 SGHTA and CDR2 FQGNSA. CDR3 length: 16 amino acids. V shed 3 bases and J 4 bases; nucleotides not matched to a gene: 10. The CDR3 DNA follows: TGTGCCAGCAGCTTGAACGGTCCTGGACTAGCAGATACGCAGTATTTT. It specifies CASSLNGPGLADTQYF.